The 24 T cell receptor beta chains listed next were all sequenced from one sample in a study of blood T cell repertoires in COVID-19. Measured with immunoSEQ multiplex PCR; TCRdb has only the in-frame clones, and not every one. The data contain about 250,000 clones, just over 85% of them singletons. Sequences were obtained from PBMCs or T cells enriched from blood (not recorded which). The receptors originated from a man aged 35-49 years who had recovered from COVID-19.

The J gene is TRBJ1-4, the V gene TRBV7-2, with 8 bases identical to TRBD1. J was trimmed by 7 bases and V by 4 bases; bases with no gene match: 2. The CDR3 totals 13 residues. The germline V gene encodes CDR1 SGHTA and CDR2 FQGNSA. The CDR3 loop is CASSSGTGEKLFF. In DNA form, the CDR3 reads TGTGCCAGCAGCTCGGGGACAGGTGAAAAACTGTTTTTT.

This chain uses TRBV19 with TRBJ1-2; D is possibly TRBD1 (5 bases). Deletions cut 7 bases from V and 4 bases from J, with 10 bases between. CDR1 and CDR2 from the germline V gene are LNHDA and SQIVND (reference sequence). CDR3 length: 12 amino acids. The CDR3 bases are TGTGCCAGTACTGACAGCCTCTATGGCTACACCTTC. Translated: CASTDSLYGYTF.

J is TRBJ2-3 and V is TRBV11-3; 8 bases are shared with TRBD2. Germline loops: CDR1 SGHNT, CDR2 YENEEA. With 3 bases clipped from V and 0 bases from J, the junction kept 5 bases outside the gene matches. The CDR3 contains 16 residues. The CDR3, as DNA: TGTGCCAGCAGCTTGGTGGCTAGCGGGAGCACAGATACGCAGTATTTT. Translation gives CASSLVASGSTDTQYF.

This chain connects TRBV11-3 to TRBJ2-5; 11 bases agree with TRBD2. This CDR3 comprises 15 residues. CDR1 is SGHNT, CDR2 YENEEA, per germline. V shed 5 bases, J shed 4 bases, and the junction held 6 bases outside the gene matches. The CDR3 is CASSGSGRAAETQYF. As DNA, the CDR3 is TGTGCCAGCAGCGGTAGCGGGAGGGCCGCAGAGACCCAGTACTTC.

In its sample, this clone was seen a few times. The chain is built from TRBV4-3 and TRBJ1-4; D is unresolved. V lost 0 bases to trimming and J lost 6 bases, with 8 bases between them. The CDR3 has 14 residues. The germline gives CDR1 LGHNA, CDR2 YSLEER. The CDR3 DNA reads as TGCGCCAGCAGCCAAGAGGACTGGGATGAAAAACTGTTTTTT. It is translated as CASSQEDWDEKLFF.

The chain joins TRBV11-3 to TRBJ2-6, with D possibly matching TRBD1 (7 bases). Per the germline V gene, CDR1 is SGHNT and CDR2 is YENEEA. The CDR3 has 17 residues. The germline V and J ends were trimmed by 5 bases and 3 bases, with 17 bases remaining between them. The CDR3 nucleotides read TGTGCCAGCAGCCCAGGACCAGGGGGGCATGGGGCCAACGTCCTGACTTTC. This sequence encodes CASSPGPGGHGANVLTF.

V and J are TRBV7-8 and TRBJ1-5; 7 bases align to TRBD1. This CDR3 has 15 residues. Germline V gene lookup returns CDR1 SGHVS and CDR2 FQNEAQ. V dropped 6 bases and J dropped 4; count of bases not matched to a gene: 9. Written as DNA, the CDR3 is TGTGCCAGCAGTTCTGCGGGACAGCATAATCAGCCCCAGCATTTT. It translates to CASSSAGQHNQPQHF.

A remark on this clone: The sample has other DNA sequences that encode this CDR3 too. CDR3 residues: CASSPGSNSPLHF. The CDR3 DNA reads as TGTGCCAGCAGCCCTGGGAGTAATTCACCCCTCCACTTT. The chain combines TRBV7-2 with TRBJ1-6, with no clear D. The CDR3 sequence is 13 residues long. V was cut by 5 bases and J by 6 bases, with 8 bases left in between. Germline V gene sequence: CDR1 SGHTA, CDR2 FQGNSA.

The V gene is TRBV6-9, the J gene TRBJ1-5, with D unclear. V was clipped by 7 bases and J by 1 base, with 17 bases between them. There are 16 residues in the CDR3. Germline V gene sequence: CDR1 MNHGY, CDR2 SVAAGI. The CDR3 DNA is TGTGCCAGCATTAGCCACGGCCCCCCAAGCAATCAGCCCCAGCATTTT. Amino acids: CASISHGPPSNQPQHF.

V is TRBV5-1 and J is TRBJ2-6; D gene ambiguous. V lost 0 bases to trimming and J lost 4 bases, with 5 bases between them. Germline V gene sequence: CDR1 SGHRS, CDR2 YFSETQ. The CDR3 sequence is 14 residues long. The CDR3 bases are TGCGCCAGCAGCTTGGACTCCGGGGCCAACGTCCTGACTTTC. This codes for CASSLDSGANVLTF.

This chain links TRBV11-2 with TRBJ2-1; 7 nucleotides line up with TRBD2. Trimming cost V 6 bases and J 0 bases; bases outside gene matches: 8. There are 16 residues in the CDR3. Germline assignment: CDR1 SGHAT and CDR2 FQNNGV. The DNA for the CDR3 is TGTGCCAGCAGTCATCCCAGCGGGGACTCCTACAATGAGCAGTTCTTC. Its protein is CASSHPSGDSYNEQFF.

The chain is built from TRBV27 and TRBJ2-7; TRBD1 matches 9 bases. Trimming at V came to 4 bases and at J to 2 bases, leaving 6 bases not matched to a gene. This CDR3 has 15 residues. Germline CDR1 is MNHEY and CDR2 is SMNVEV (reference sequence). The DNA for the CDR3 is TGTGCCAGCAGTTCCGGGACAGGGACGCCCTACGAGCAGTACTTC. This encodes CASSSGTGTPYEQYF.

The J gene is TRBJ2-7, the V gene TRBV4-1; the match to TRBD2 covers 9 bases. The V gene's germline CDR1 is MGHRA and CDR2 YSYEKL. CDR3 length: 15 residues. The V segment lost 4 bases and the J segment 0 bases; nucleotides outside the gene matches: 4. CDR3 in DNA: TGCGCCAGCAGCCGATATAGCGGGAGCTCCTACGAGCAGTACTTC. Translated, it gives CASSRYSGSSYEQYF.

V gene TRBV21-1 combines with J gene TRBJ2-1; the DNA was not compared with TRBD2, the D call given in the table. TRBV21-1 is recorded as a pseudogene. This CDR3 contains 16 residues. The CDR3 sequence is CASSNRLAGWINEQFF. Here the CDR3 DNA reads TGTGCCAGCAGCAATCGACTAGCGGGGTGGATAAATGAGCAGTTCTTC.

A single count supports this clone. The chain has TRBV29-1 and TRBJ2-7; 7 positions agree with TRBD1. This CDR3 has 13 amino acids. With V trimmed by 6 bases and J by 3 bases, 8 bases remained unmatched. CDR1 SQVTM and CDR2 ANQGSEA come from the germline V gene. CDR3 DNA: TGCAGCGTCGTCCGGGACAGCCGCTACGAGCAGTACTTC. Translation: CSVVRDSRYEQYF.

Worth noting for this clone: Other DNA sequences of this sample code for an identical CDR3. V is TRBV12-3 or TRBV12-4 and J is TRBJ1-1; possibly TRBD1 for D (5 bases). The CDR3 spans 13 residues. Trimming cost V 5 bases and J 1 base, with 8 bases left between them. CDR3 amino acids: CASSLTENTEAFF. CDR3 in DNA: TGTGCCAGCAGTCTGACAGAGAACACTGAAGCTTTCTTT.

Only a few counts were recorded for this clone. This chain links TRBV5-1 with TRBJ1-4; 8 bases match TRBD1. This CDR3 spans 13 amino acids. J gave up 7 bases and V 4 bases, and 3 bases lay outside the gene matches. Germline V gene lookup returns CDR1 SGHRS and CDR2 YFSETQ. The CDR3 nucleotides read TGCGCCAGCAGCCAGACAGGGGTTGAAAAACTGTTTTTT. It translates to CASSQTGVEKLFF.

J is TRBJ2-7 and V is TRBV5-5; 7 nucleotides line up with TRBD2. V was clipped by 0 bases and J by 9 bases; unmatched bases: 9. The CDR3 is 14 amino acids. Germline CDR1 SGHKS, CDR2 YYEKEE (reference sequence). In DNA, the CDR3 is TGTGCCAGCAGCTTGGGCGAGACTAGCCATGGGCAGTACTTC. Protein sequence: CASSLGETSHGQYF.

This chain uses TRBV27 with TRBJ2-1, with TRBD1 matching over 8 bases. CDR3 length: 13 amino acids. Germline CDR1 reads MNHEY; CDR2 reads SMNVEV (reference sequence). The V segment lost 3 bases and the J segment 6 bases; nucleotides outside the gene matches: 1. The CDR3: CASSFDRGNEQFF. The CDR3, as DNA: TGTGCCAGCAGTTTTGACAGGGGCAATGAGCAGTTCTTC.

This sequence joins TRBV24-1 and TRBJ1-1, with 8 bases matching TRBD1. The V gene end was trimmed by 4 bases and the J gene end by 11 bases; junction bases not matched to a gene: 8. Germline V lookup: CDR1 KGHDR, CDR2 SFDVKD. This CDR3 spans 13 amino acids. In nucleotides, the CDR3 is TGTGCCACCAGTGACCCCGACAGGGGAGGTGCTTTCTTT. Encoded protein: CATSDPDRGGAFF.

The V and J genes are TRBV18 and TRBJ2-7, with 9 bases identical to TRBD1. Germline CDR1 is KGHSH and CDR2 is LQKENI. The ends lost 6 bases at V and 1 base at J; junction bases unmatched: 7. The CDR3 totals 15 residues. CDR3 bases: TGTGCCAGCTCCAAAACCGGGACAGGGTCCTACGAGCAGTACTTC. It translates to CASSKTGTGSYEQYF.

This rearrangement joins TRBV5-1 to TRBJ2-2; D possibly corresponds to TRBD1 (6 bases). The CDR3 contains 13 residues. In germline, CDR1 is SGHRS, CDR2 YFSETQ. Deletions cut 2 bases from V and 5 bases from J, with 7 bases between. CDR3 DNA: TGCGCCAGCAGCTTCCAGGGGACCGGGGAGCTGTTTTTT. The encoded protein is CASSFQGTGELFF.

The rearrangement joins TRBV29-1 to TRBJ2-1; TRBD2 matches at 8 bases. The V gene end was trimmed by 8 bases and the J gene end by 3 bases; junction bases not matched to a gene: 9. CDR3 length: 14 amino acids. Germline loops: CDR1 SQVTM, CDR2 ANQGSEA. CDR3 sequence: CSQGRGGLYNEQFF. The CDR3 bases are TGCAGCCAAGGTCGGGGGGGTCTCTACAATGAGCAGTTCTTC.

The chain has TRBV2 and TRBJ2-2, with a weak D call TRBD1 (6 bases). The CDR3 sequence is 12 residues long. CDR1 and CDR2 from the germline V gene are SNHLY and FYNNEI. Trimming stripped 7 bases from V and 7 bases from J, with 10 bases between. CDR3 in DNA: TGTGCCAGCAAAGGGGGTAACGGGGAGCTGTTTTTT. It encodes CASKGGNGELFF.